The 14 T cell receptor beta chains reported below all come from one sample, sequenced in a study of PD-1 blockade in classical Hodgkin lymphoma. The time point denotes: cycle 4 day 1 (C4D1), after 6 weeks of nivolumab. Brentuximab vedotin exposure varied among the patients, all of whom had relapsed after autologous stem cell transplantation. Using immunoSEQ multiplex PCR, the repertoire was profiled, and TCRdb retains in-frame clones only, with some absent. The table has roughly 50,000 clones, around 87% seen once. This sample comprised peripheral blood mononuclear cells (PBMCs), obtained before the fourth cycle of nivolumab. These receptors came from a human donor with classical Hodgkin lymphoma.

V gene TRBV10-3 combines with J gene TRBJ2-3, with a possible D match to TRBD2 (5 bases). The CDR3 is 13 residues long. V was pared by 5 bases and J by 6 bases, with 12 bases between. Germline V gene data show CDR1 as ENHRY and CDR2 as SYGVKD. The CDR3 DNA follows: TGTGCCATCAGTCTGACTAATGCGGATACGCAGTATTTT. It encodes CAISLTNADTQYF.

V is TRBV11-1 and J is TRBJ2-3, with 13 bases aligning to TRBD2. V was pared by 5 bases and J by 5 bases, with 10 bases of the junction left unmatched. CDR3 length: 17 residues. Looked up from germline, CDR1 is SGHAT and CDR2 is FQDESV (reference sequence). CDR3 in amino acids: CASSRTSGSLYGDTQYF. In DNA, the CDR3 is TGTGCCAGCAGCCGGACTAGCGGGAGTCTGTATGGAGATACGCAGTATTTT. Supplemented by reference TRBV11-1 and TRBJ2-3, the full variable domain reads EAEVAQSPRYKITEKSQAVAFWCDPISGHATLYWYRQILGQGPELLVQFQDESVVDDSQLPKDRFSAERLKGVDSTLKIQPAELGDSAMYLCASSRTSGSLYGDTQYFGPGTRLTVL.

The CDR3 nucleotides read TGTGCCAGCAGCTTAACGGCGGGGGGGGCAGAGACCCAGTACTTC. Residues: CASSLTAGGAETQYF. V gene TRBV7-9 combines with J gene TRBJ2-5; 9 bases line up with TRBD2. Trimming at V came to 2 bases and at J to 4 bases, leaving 5 bases not matched to a gene. This CDR3 is built from 15 residues. The V gene's germline CDR1 is SEHNR and CDR2 FQNEAQ (reference sequence).

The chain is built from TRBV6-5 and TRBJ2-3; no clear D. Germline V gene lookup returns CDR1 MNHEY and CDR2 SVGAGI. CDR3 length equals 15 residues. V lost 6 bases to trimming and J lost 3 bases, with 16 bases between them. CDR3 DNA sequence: TGTGCCAGCAGCCCCTGGCAAAGCCCAACAGATACGCAGTATTTT. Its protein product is CASSPWQSPTDTQYF.

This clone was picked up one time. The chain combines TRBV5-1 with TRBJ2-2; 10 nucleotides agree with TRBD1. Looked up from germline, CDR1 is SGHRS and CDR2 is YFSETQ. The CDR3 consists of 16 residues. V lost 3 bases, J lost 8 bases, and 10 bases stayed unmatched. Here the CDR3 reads CASSSNRDRGLGELFF. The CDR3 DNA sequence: TGCGCCAGCAGCTCAAACCGGGACAGGGGACTAGGGGAGCTGTTTTTT.

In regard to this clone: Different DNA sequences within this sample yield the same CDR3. CDR3 DNA sequence: TGCGCCAGCAGCCAAGGGCAGGGATCTGGAAACACCATATATTTT. Its protein is CASSQGQGSGNTIYF. The chain uses TRBV4-1 and TRBJ1-3, with a possible D match to TRBD1 (5 bases). Trimming left V 1 base short and J 1 base short, with 8 bases between. The CDR3 runs to 15 residues. Germline CDR1 and CDR2: MGHRA and YSYEKL.

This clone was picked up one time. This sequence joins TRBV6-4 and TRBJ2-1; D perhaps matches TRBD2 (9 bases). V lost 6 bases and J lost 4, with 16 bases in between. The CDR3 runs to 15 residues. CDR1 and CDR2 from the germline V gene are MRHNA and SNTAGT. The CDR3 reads CASRDRAGGYNEQFF. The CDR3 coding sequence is TGTGCCAGCAGGGACAGGGCGGGAGGGTACAATGAGCAGTTCTTC.

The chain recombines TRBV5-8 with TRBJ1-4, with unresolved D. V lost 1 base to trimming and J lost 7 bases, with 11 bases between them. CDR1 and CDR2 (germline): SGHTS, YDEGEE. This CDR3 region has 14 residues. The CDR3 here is CASSLRPVVEKLFF. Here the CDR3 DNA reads TGTGCCAGCAGCTTGAGACCGGTGGTTGAAAAACTGTTTTTT.

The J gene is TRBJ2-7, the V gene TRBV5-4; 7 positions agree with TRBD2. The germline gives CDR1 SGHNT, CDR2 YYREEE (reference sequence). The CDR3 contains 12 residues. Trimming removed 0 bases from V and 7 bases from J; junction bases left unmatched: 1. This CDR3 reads CASSLGEGEQYF. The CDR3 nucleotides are TGTGCCAGCAGCTTGGGGGAGGGTGAGCAGTACTTC.

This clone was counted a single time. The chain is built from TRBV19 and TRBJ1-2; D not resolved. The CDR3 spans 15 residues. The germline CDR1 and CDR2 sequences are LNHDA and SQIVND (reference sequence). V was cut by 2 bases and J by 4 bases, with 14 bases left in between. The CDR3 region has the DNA TGTGCCAGTAGTATAAGCGCACTGATGAGCTATGGCTACACCTTC. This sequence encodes CASSISALMSYGYTF.

The chain's CDR3 is CASNGQGWVTEAFF. CDR3 bases: TGTGCCAGCAATGGACAGGGATGGGTCACTGAAGCTTTCTTT. The rearrangement links TRBV6-1 to TRBJ1-1; 8 bases match TRBD1. CDR3 length: 14 amino acids. Germline V gives CDR1 MNHNS, CDR2 SASEGT. Unmatched junction bases numbered 8, after V lost 7 bases and J lost 4 bases.

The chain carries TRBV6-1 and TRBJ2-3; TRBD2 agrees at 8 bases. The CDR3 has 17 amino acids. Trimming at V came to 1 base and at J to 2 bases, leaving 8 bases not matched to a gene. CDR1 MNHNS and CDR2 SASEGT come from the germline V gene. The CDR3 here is CASSEGPSGWDTDTQYF. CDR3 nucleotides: TGTGCCAGCAGTGAAGGGCCTAGCGGGTGGGACACAGATACGCAGTATTTT.

CDR3: CAPRSETDTQYF. CDR3 in DNA: TGTGCCCCCCGCTCGGAAACAGATACGCAGTATTTT. This chain joins TRBV7-9 and TRBJ2-3; D unclear. Trimming removed 11 bases at V and 3 bases at J, with 12 bases between. CDR1 and CDR2 from the germline V gene are SEHNR and FQNEAQ (reference sequence). The CDR3 has 12 amino acids.

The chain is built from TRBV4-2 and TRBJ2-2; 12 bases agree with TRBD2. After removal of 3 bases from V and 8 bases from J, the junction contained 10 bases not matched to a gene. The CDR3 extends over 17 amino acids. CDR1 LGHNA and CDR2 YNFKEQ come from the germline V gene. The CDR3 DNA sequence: TGTGCCAGCAGCCATCCAGGACTAGCGGGATCTGAAGGGGAGCTGTTTTTT. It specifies CASSHPGLAGSEGELFF.